The sequence of this TCR beta chain was determined in a study of long-term antiretroviral therapy in people with HIV. Run at survey level, the immunoSEQ assay was version v3.0. Measured with immunoSEQ multiplex PCR; TCRdb has only the in-frame clones, and not every one. The data show fewer than 40,000 clones, roughly nine tenths seen once. The input for sequencing was unsorted PBMCs, taken 1.2 years after starting antiretroviral therapy. The origin of this receptor is a woman aged 50 to 60 with HIV.

CDR3 region: CASRITGFTTGELFF. Written as DNA, the CDR3 is TGTGCCAGCAGAATAACAGGGTTTACAACCGGGGAGCTGTTTTTT. The chain links TRBV7-9 to TRBJ2-2, with a tentative D call TRBD1 (6 bases). Per the germline V gene, CDR1 is SEHNR and CDR2 is FQNEAQ (reference sequence). This CDR3 has 15 residues. V was pared by 6 bases and J by 5 bases, with 16 bases between. The full variable domain, in which reference TRBV7-9 and TRBJ2-2 provide the parts outside the CDR3, is DTGVSQNPRHKITKRGQNVTFRCDPISEHNRLYWYRQTLGQGPEFLTYFQNEAQLEKSRLLSDRFSAERPKGSFSTLEIQRTEQGDSAMYLCASRITGFTTGELFFGEGSRLTVL.